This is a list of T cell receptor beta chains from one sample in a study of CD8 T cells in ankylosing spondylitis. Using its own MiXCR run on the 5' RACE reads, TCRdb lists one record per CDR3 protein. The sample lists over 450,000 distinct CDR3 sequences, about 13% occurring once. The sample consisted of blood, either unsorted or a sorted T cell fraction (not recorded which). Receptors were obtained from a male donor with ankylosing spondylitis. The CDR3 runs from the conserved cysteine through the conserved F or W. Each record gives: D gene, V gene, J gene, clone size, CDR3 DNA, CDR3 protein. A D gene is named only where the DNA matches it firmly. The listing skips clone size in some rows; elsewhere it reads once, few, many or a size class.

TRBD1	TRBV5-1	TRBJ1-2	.	TGCGCCAGCAGGGATGGACAGGGCTATGGCTACACCTTC	CASRDGQGYGYTF
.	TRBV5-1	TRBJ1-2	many	TGCGCCAGCAGCTTGGACGCGGATGGCTACACCTTC	CASSLDADGYTF
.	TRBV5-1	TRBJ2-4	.	TGCGCCAGCAGCTTGGAGGGGGGACAGCAAAACATTCAGTACTTC	CASSLEGGQQNIQYF
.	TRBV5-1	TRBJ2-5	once	TGCGCCAGCAGCTTAAATTCGGGGGAGCTGGAGACCCAGTACTTC	CASSLNSGELETQYF
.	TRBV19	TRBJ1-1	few	TGTGCCAGTAGTATAGAGGCGCTGCGGAGCACTGAAGCTTTCTTT	CASSIEALRSTEAFF
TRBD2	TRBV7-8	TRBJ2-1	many	TGTGCCAGCAGCTTAGCTGGGGAGGGCAGTGAGCAGTTCTTC	CASSLAGEGSEQFF
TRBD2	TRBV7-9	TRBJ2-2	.	TGTGCCAGCAGTCTTACTAGCGGGACAACCGGGGAGCTGTTTTTT	CASSLTSGTTGELFF
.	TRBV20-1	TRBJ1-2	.	TGCAGTGCTCCCCCGTCAAACTATGGCTACACCTTC	CSAPPSNYGYTF
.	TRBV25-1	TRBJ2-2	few	TGTGCCAGCAGTGATACTAGCCTTATAACCGGGGAGCTGTTTTTT	CASSDTSLITGELFF
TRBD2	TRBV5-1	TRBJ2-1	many	TGCGCCAGCAGCTTGGGACTAGCGGGAGTAAGGAATGAGCAGTTCTTC	CASSLGLAGVRNEQFF
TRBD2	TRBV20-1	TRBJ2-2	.	TGCAGTGCTCCCAGCCCGGGGGGACTGACCGGGGAGCTGTTTTTT	CSAPSPGGLTGELFF
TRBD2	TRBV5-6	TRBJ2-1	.	TGTGCCAGCAGCTCCGATGCGGGACTATCCTACAATGAGCAGTTCTTC	CASSSDAGLSYNEQFF